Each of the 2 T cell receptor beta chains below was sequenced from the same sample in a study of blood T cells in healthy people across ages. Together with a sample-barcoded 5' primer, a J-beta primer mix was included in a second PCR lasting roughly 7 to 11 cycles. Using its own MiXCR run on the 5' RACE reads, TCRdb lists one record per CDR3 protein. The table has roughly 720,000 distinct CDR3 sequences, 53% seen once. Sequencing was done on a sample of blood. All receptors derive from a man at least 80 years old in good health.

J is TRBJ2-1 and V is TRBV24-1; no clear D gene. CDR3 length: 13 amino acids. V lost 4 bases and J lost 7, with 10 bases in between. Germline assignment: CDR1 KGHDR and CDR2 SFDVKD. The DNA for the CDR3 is TGTGCCACCAGTGACCGTAGCCTTAATGAGCAGTTCTTC. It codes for CATSDRSLNEQFF.

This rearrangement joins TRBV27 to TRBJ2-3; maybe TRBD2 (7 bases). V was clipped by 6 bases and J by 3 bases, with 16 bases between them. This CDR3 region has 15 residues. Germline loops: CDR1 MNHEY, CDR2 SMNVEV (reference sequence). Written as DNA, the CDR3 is TGTGCCAGCAGCCTCCTCGGGGGGCTGACAGATACGCAGTATTTT. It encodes CASSLLGGLTDTQYF.